These 18 T cell receptor beta chains share one sample of origin, sequenced in a study of cytomegalovirus exposure and HLA in healthy donors. PCR used 60 Vbeta primers and 13 Jbeta primers. The table came from immunoSEQ multiplex PCR; TCRdb's copy has only in-frame clones and leaves some out. Of 50,000 to 60,000 clones in the sample, approximately 70% are singletons; the top ten hold roughly 3%. Sequencing used PBMCs. The receptors come from a young man in good health and CMV-seronegative.

This rearrangement joins TRBV4-3 to TRBJ2-5; D might be TRBD2 (6 bases). The germline V gene has CDR1 LGHNA and CDR2 YSLEER. This CDR3 spans 15 amino acids. Trimming removed 0 bases at V and 5 bases at J, with 13 bases between. CDR3 loop: CASSQDRGGLETQYF. In nucleotides, the CDR3 is TGCGCCAGCAGCCAAGATCGGGGAGGCCTTGAGACCCAGTACTTC.

This chain joins TRBV21-1 and TRBJ1-1. TRBV21-1 is tagged as a pseudogene. The CDR3 spans 14 residues. CDR3 nucleotides: TGTGCCAGCAGCATTATCAGAGAGGGTACTGAAGCTTTCTTT. It is translated as CASSIIREGTEAFF.

The chain combines TRBV19 with TRBJ1-5; D is perhaps TRBD1 (5 bases). Trimming pared 9 bases from V and 7 bases from J, leaving 16 bases between. The CDR3 is made up of 13 amino acids. Germline V lookup: CDR1 LNHDA, CDR2 SQIVND (reference sequence). The CDR3 nucleotides are TGTGCCAGCACGGCCGGGGGAGGGCAGCCCCAGCATTTT. Protein: CASTAGGGQPQHF.

The chain recombines TRBV25-1 with TRBJ2-3; 10 bases align to TRBD2. From germline, CDR1 is MGHDK and CDR2 SYGVNS. Losses at the gene ends were 3 bases for V and 6 bases for J; bases not matched to a gene: 15. CDR3 size: 18 residues. The CDR3 sequence is CASSDKRAGGDLWDTQYF. DNA for the CDR3: TGTGCCAGCAGTGATAAAAGAGCGGGAGGGGACCTCTGGGATACGCAGTATTTT.

This clone was seen just once. The V and J genes are TRBV5-4 and TRBJ2-3; 7 bases map to TRBD2. This CDR3 contains 16 residues. Germline V gene data show CDR1 as SGHNT and CDR2 as YYREEE (reference sequence). V lost 4 bases to trimming and J lost 4 bases; unmatched junction nucleotides: 12. DNA of the CDR3: TGTGCCAGCAGCCCGACCGGGACTACATCATCAGATACGCAGTATTTT. Amino acids: CASSPTGTTSSDTQYF.

The gene calls are TRBV10-3 and TRBJ2-7; 11 positions agree with TRBD1. The germline CDR1 and CDR2 sequences are ENHRY and SYGVKD. The V segment lost 8 bases and the J segment 5 bases; nucleotides outside the gene matches: 8. The CDR3 has 14 amino acids. The CDR3: CAIWTGGDPDEQYF. The CDR3 DNA reads TGTGCCATCTGGACAGGGGGCGACCCCGACGAGCAGTACTTC.

The chain joins TRBV19 to TRBJ1-2; 11 bases align to TRBD1. The CDR3 extends over 13 amino acids. With 7 bases clipped from V and 8 bases from J, the junction kept 6 bases outside the gene matches. Germline V gene data show CDR1 as LNHDA and CDR2 as SQIVND (reference sequence). The CDR3 loop is CASMGQGVRGYTF. CDR3 sequence (DNA): TGTGCCAGTATGGGACAGGGGGTACGGGGCTACACCTTC. Together with reference TRBV19 and TRBJ1-2, the CDR3 gives the full variable domain: DGGITQSPKYLFRKEGQNVTLSCEQNLNHDAMYWYRQDPGQGLRLIYYSQIVNDFQKGDIAEGYSVSREKKESFPLTVTSAQKNPTAFYLCASMGQGVRGYTFGSGTRLTVV.

This rearrangement joins TRBV28 to TRBJ2-5; TRBD1 matches 9 bases. Germline CDR1 reads MDHEN; CDR2 reads SYDVKM. V gave up 8 bases and J gave up 2 bases; unmatched junction bases: 6. CDR3 length: 14 residues. The CDR3 region is CASQGQGIQETQYF. CDR3 coding DNA: TGTGCCAGCCAAGGACAGGGGATTCAAGAGACCCAGTACTTC.

This clone was counted only a few times. V and J are TRBV4-3 and TRBJ2-3; D possibly corresponds to TRBD1 (5 bases). Trimming removed 1 base at V and 0 bases at J, with 11 bases between. The CDR3 has 16 amino acids. The germline V gene encodes CDR1 LGHNA and CDR2 YSLEER. In DNA, the CDR3 is TGCGCCAGCAGCCAAGGGGGCGGTGCTAGCACAGATACGCAGTATTTT. Protein sequence: CASSQGGGASTDTQYF.

This clone came up a few times. The V and J genes are TRBV29-1 and TRBJ2-7, with D perhaps matching TRBD2 (5 bases). The CDR3 length is 17 residues. Per germline, CDR1 SQVTM and CDR2 ANQGSEA. V lost 7 bases and J 1 base, leaving 26 bases between the germline ends. Here the CDR3 reads CSAQGSSKTLLSYEQYF. In DNA form, the CDR3 reads TGCAGCGCTCAAGGATCTAGCAAAACACTCCTTTCCTACGAGCAGTACTTC.

V and J are TRBV20-1 and TRBJ2-7; D unresolved. V was clipped by 6 bases and J by 5 bases, with 8 bases between them. The CDR3 consists of 10 residues. The germline gives CDR1 DFQATT, CDR2 SNEGSKA (reference sequence). The CDR3: CSASQHEQYF. The CDR3 DNA reads TGCAGTGCGAGTCAACACGAGCAGTACTTC.

This chain joins TRBV7-2 and TRBJ1-5; tentatively, D is TRBD1 (5 bases). CDR3 length equals 14 residues. Germline V CDR1 and CDR2: SGHTA, FQGNSA. Between the trimmed V and J ends, which lost 3 bases and 3 bases, there was a span of 9 bases. The CDR3 DNA reads TGTGCCAGCAGCTTGCAGGGTCTCAATCAGCCCCAGCATTTT. It specifies CASSLQGLNQPQHF.

The chain combines TRBV30 with TRBJ1-1; 11 bases are shared with TRBD1. J gave up 4 bases and V 5 bases, and 6 bases lay outside the gene matches. Germline V lookup: CDR1 GTSNPN, CDR2 SVGIG (reference sequence). CDR3 size: 14 residues. CDR3 loop: CAWAIGTGGTEAFF. The CDR3 coding sequence is TGTGCCTGGGCGATAGGGACAGGGGGCACTGAAGCTTTCTTT.

This sequence joins TRBV11-2 and TRBJ1-2; 7 nucleotides align to TRBD1. The V gene's germline CDR1 is SGHAT and CDR2 FQNNGV. V gave up 1 base and J gave up 7 bases; unmatched junction bases: 6. This CDR3 comprises 14 residues. The CDR3 loop reads CASSLGQGIGGYTF. The CDR3 nucleotides are TGTGCCAGCAGCTTAGGACAGGGCATCGGTGGCTACACCTTC. The variable domain in full, with the rest retrieved from reference TRBV11-2 and TRBJ1-2, is EAGVAQSPRYKIIEKRQSVAFWCNPISGHATLYWYQQILGQGPKLLIQFQNNGVVDDSQLPKDRFSAERLKGVDSTLKIQPAKLEDSAVYLCASSLGQGIGGYTFGSGTRLTVV.

The J gene is TRBJ1-6, the V gene TRBV7-9; 9 bases are a match to TRBD1. CDR3 length: 12 residues. Per the germline V gene, CDR1 is SEHNR and CDR2 is FQNEAQ (reference sequence). With 10 bases clipped from V and 14 bases from J, the junction kept 9 bases outside the gene matches. CDR3 protein: CAIQGADGALHF. The DNA of the CDR3 is TGTGCCATACAGGGGGCTGACGGGGCCCTCCACTTT.

The chain uses TRBV28 and TRBJ1-2; D gene ambiguous. The length of the CDR3 is 14 residues. Trimming pared 7 bases from V and 7 bases from J, leaving 19 bases between. The V gene's germline CDR1 is MDHEN and CDR2 SYDVKM. The CDR3 spells CASTRTAEDGGYTF. The CDR3 DNA is TGTGCCAGCACCCGGACGGCGGAGGACGGTGGCTACACCTTC.

The genes are TRBV28 and TRBJ1-5; no reliable D call. Trimming shortened V by 2 bases and J by 0 bases, and 2 bases separated the two germline ends. Per the germline V gene, CDR1 is MDHEN and CDR2 is SYDVKM. This CDR3 spans 13 amino acids. CDR3 residues: CASSLLSNQPQHF. The CDR3 nucleotides read TGTGCCAGCAGTTTACTTAGCAATCAGCCCCAGCATTTT.

As DNA, the CDR3 is TGTGCCAGCCGGGACAGGCCTCCGGCAGATACGCAGTATTTT. This codes for CASRDRPPADTQYF. The genes are TRBV25-1 and TRBJ2-3; TRBD1 matches 8 bases. Unmatched junction bases numbered 8, after V lost 8 bases and J lost 4 bases. This CDR3 has 14 amino acids. Germline CDR1 is MGHDK and CDR2 is SYGVNS.